This T cell receptor beta chain was sequenced during a study of blood T cell repertoires in COVID-19. TCRdb keeps only in-frame clones here, not all; method: immunoSEQ multiplex PCR. The sample gives 100,000 or so clones, over 75% of which show up once; around a tenth is in the top ten. Germline V CDR1 and CDR2: WNHNN, SYGVQD (reference sequence). V was pared by 3 bases and J by 7 bases, with 12 bases between. The CDR3 is made up of 13 amino acids. The sequenced material came from peripheral blood. The chain is built from TRBV10-1 and TRBJ2-5; D might be TRBD1 (5 bases). The source is a woman in her twenties or thirties with acute or convalescent COVID-19. The DNA for the CDR3 is TGCGCCAGCAGTGAAGGTGGTCAGGGGACCCAGTACTTC. Translation gives CASSEGGQGTQYF.